This TCR beta chain was retrieved from a study of T cells in Graves' hyperthyroidism and ophthalmopathy. Study as a whole: At the time of initial diagnosis and before any treatment, peripheral blood was collected.

A few counts support this clonotype. Its matching antigen is unknown. Amplified TCR beta CDR3 regions derived from RNA transcripts. With the HTBI primer set, the TCR CDR3 went through a first round of RT-PCR. TCRdb called the multiplex PCR reads again in MiXCR, with one record for every CDR3 protein. The sample has around 500,000 distinct CDR3 sequences, 20% to 25% seen once. General study results and limits: A 13 V-J model separated ophthalmopathy from stable hyperthyroidism. Most expanded thyroid clonotypes above 0.001 recurred in blood. Progression to ophthalmopathy was predicted a median of approximately 6.4 months early.

The CDR3 covers 13 residues. Germline V gene sequence: CDR1 MNHEY, CDR2 SMNVEV (reference sequence). V was clipped by 3 bases and J by 6 bases, with 11 bases between them. The V and J genes are TRBV27 and TRBJ1-2, with TRBD1 as a possible D gene (5 bases). This clonotype originated in a woman aged 70-85 years with Graves' ophthalmopathy. The sample comprised blood. This chain's CDR3 is CASSFSGFNGYTF. CDR3 DNA sequence: TGTGCCAGCAGTTTTTCAGGGTTTAATGGCTACACCTTC.